These 4 T cell receptor beta chains were sequenced from one sample in a study of prognosis after radiotherapy for stage I lung cancer. Genomic DNA served as the source from which two-round multiplex PCR generated TCR beta CDR3 amplicons. The first PCR round targeted every TRBV and TRBJ gene with specific primers. TCRdb fed the multiplex PCR reads into MiXCR, producing one record per CDR3 protein. This table has 20,000 to 25,000 distinct CDR3 sequences, approximately 39% appearing once. Sequenced here: PBMCs, sampled before or after stereotactic body radiation therapy (not recorded which). Receptors were obtained from a donor older than 45 with non-small cell lung cancer.

About this clonotype itself: This may arise from a read error, as a much more abundant clone is one base away. The chain links TRBV6-5 to TRBJ2-7; D unclear. The CDR3 length is 13 residues. V gave up 2 bases and J gave up 13 bases, with 18 bases separating them. The germline V gene has CDR1 MNHEY and CDR2 SVGAGI. In DNA, the CDR3 is TGTGCCAGCAGTTACATGGGATCCTACGGGCATTACTTC. This gives the protein CASSYMGSYGHYF.

This clonotype has ten or more counts. The chain links TRBV5-6 to TRBJ2-1, with TRBD2 identical over 11 bases. This CDR3 spans 15 amino acids. V lost 5 bases to trimming and J lost 4 bases; unmatched junction nucleotides: 5. The V gene's germline CDR1 is SGHDT and CDR2 YYEEEE. CDR3 amino acids: CASSLRTSGYNEQFF. In nucleotides, the CDR3 is TGTGCCAGCAGTTTAAGGACTAGCGGGTACAATGAGCAGTTCTTC. Looking up the rest from reference TRBV5-6 and TRBJ2-1 gives the full variable domain: DAGVTQSPTHLIKTRGQQVTLRCSPKSGHDTVSWYQQALGQGPQFIFQYYEEEERQRGNFPDRFSGHQFPNYSSELNVNALLLGDSALYLCASSLRTSGYNEQFFGPGTRLTVL.

The rearrangement joins TRBV20-1 to TRBJ2-3; 7 nucleotides align to TRBD2. Looked up from germline, CDR1 is DFQATT and CDR2 is SNEGSKA (reference sequence). The CDR3 is made up of 15 amino acids. Trimming removed 4 bases from V and 3 bases from J; junction bases left unmatched: 10. CDR3 nucleotide sequence: TGCAGTGCTACGTCCGGACTAGAGGAAACAGATACGCAGTATTTT. Its protein is CSATSGLEETDTQYF.

On this clonotype itself: Lacking the conserved final phenylalanine or tryptophan, this CDR3 likely reflects a read error. CDR3 in DNA: TGTGCCATCCAAGCTGGAGAAATTGGCGAGCAGTACTCC. Amino acids: CAIQAGEIGEQYS. J is TRBJ2-7 and V is TRBV6-1; D is unresolved. Trimming took off 10 bases at V and 6 bases at J, with 19 bases between the two ends. The V gene's germline CDR1 is MNHNS and CDR2 SASEGT. CDR3 size: 13 residues.